Here is one TCR beta chain with its context. Its target is unknown. The data belong to a study of PD-L1 blockade in urothelial cancer. Study-wide background: Blood was tested 3 weeks (second dose) and 6 weeks into treatment. A median of roughly 140,000 T cells was found in the blood samples. Findings and caveats of the study: Blood TCR clonality below the median before treatment was a predictor of better survival.

Time point reported: pretreatment peripheral blood. V was clipped by 5 bases and J by 1 base, with 15 bases between them. The CDR3 has 15 residues. Germline V gives CDR1 GTSNPN, CDR2 SVGIG (reference sequence). Profiling relied on immunoSEQ multiplex PCR, and the TCRdb table lists in-frame clones only, not all of them. The sample lists 55,000 to 80,000 clones, about 86% seen once, with 2.5% to 4% in the top ten. The rearrangement joins TRBV30 to TRBJ1-5; D is ambiguous. The clonotype was recovered from a man in his 70s with urothelial cancer. This specimen was PBMCs, taken around atezolizumab (anti-PD-L1) treatment. The CDR3 spells CAWGLGGISNQPQHF. The CDR3 DNA reads as TGTGCCTGGGGCTTAGGAGGTATAAGCAATCAGCCCCAGCATTTT.